The subject of this entry is one T cell receptor (beta chain). Its specific antigen is unknown. One end of the junction fails to match germline, which may point to a read error. The immunoSEQ Assay, a bias-controlled multiplex PCR, was used to amplify TCRbeta CDR3 regions from genomic DNA. Per the source publication's procedure: Within the assay, amplification of reference gene primers was used to estimate how many nucleated cells each sample contained. To quantify the absolute abundance of each unique TCRbeta CDR3 rearrangement, sequence reads were collapsed and filtered. For each sample, productive Simpson clonality was calculated as the square root of Simpson's diversity index over productive rearrangements. Sourced from immuneACCESS, this table was stored by TCRdb with only in-frame sequences that have V and J called. A share of the clones is absent; for the studies checked, an unresolved V gene accounts for under half, and the remainder has no known explanation. V and J calls and clone size come straight from that table; D and trimming were deduced from the DNA. In this sample the table shows 100,000 to 120,000 clones, 81% of which occur a single time. The top ten clones comprise about 1.4% of the sample.

There are 15 amino acids in the CDR3, from cysteine to phenylalanine inclusive. CDR3 DNA is the only sequence kept; it has 45 bases, read in frame from the first base. Sequences LNHDA (CDR1) and SQIVND (CDR2) are obtained from the germline V gene (reference sequence). Collaborating institutions collected whole blood in K2EDTA tubes following their own protocols. For TCRbeta analysis, collaborators shipped samples in one of three forms: frozen whole blood, isolated PBMCs, or DNA extracted from either of those sample types. The record originates from a study of blood T cell repertoires in COVID-19 (dated by TCRdb to about 2020). As for the study more broadly: Collaborator samples came from the United States, Italy and Spain and covered acute and convalescent phases of COVID-19. Sample metadata almost always included a de-identified subject ID, COVID-19 status, age in years and sex. HLA class I and class II types, where available, came from metadata supplied by the sample provider rather than from assay-based typing. Deeply sampled blood TCRbeta repertoires from subjects exposed to, actively infected with, or recovered from COVID-19 were included in the dataset. Samples came from the ongoing ImmuneRACE study (first 160 participants) plus 1,254 subjects from 6 global collaborators. The repertoires were released in a freely available public database intended as a resource for research on the immune response to SARS-CoV-2. The material from the prospective study consisted of cDNA or gDNA derived from T cells, B-cell-depleted T cells, or PBMCs.

The research as a whole found: The quantity of clinical and demographic metadata differed by source and by participant and was supplied without curation.

The chain joins TRBV19 to TRBJ2-1, and 7 junction bases match TRBD2. Material for sequencing was peripheral blood. This TCR was sampled from a man over 45 with acute or convalescent COVID-19. The CDR3 corresponds to CASSIDGTTSPWQVF. The DNA sequence follows: TGTGCCAGTAGTATAGACGGGACTACCTCCCCCTGGCAGGTCTTC.